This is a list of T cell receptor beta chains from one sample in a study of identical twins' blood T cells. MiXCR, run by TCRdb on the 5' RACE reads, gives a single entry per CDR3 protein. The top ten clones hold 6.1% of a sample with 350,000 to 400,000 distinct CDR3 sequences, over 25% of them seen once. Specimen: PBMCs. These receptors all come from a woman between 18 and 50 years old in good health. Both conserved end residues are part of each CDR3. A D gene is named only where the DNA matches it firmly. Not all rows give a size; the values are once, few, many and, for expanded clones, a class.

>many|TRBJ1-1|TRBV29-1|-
TGCAGCGTTTCCCTGGGTGGGTCTGAAGCTTTCTTT
CSVSLGGSEAFF
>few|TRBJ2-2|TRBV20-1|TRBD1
TGCAGTGCTAGAGTGGGGACAGCTAACACCGGGGAGCTGTTTTTT
CSARVGTANTGELFF
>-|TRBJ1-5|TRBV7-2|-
TGTGCCAGCAGCTCCAACGTTGGCAATCAGCCCCAGCATTTT
CASSSNVGNQPQHF
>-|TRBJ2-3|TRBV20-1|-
TGCAGTGCTAGAAGTAGAGATACGCAGTATTTT
CSARSRDTQYF
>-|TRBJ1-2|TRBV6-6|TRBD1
TGTGCCAGCAGTTACTCGGACAGGAGGGGCTATGGCTACACCTTC
CASSYSDRRGYGYTF
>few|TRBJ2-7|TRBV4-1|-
TGCGCCAGCAGCCAAGTGTACGTAGAGGACAGCCTCTACGAGCAGTACTTC
CASSQVYVEDSLYEQYF
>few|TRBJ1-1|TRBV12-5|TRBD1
TGTGCTAGTGGTTCACGACAGGGGCGGACTGAAGCTTTCTTT
CASGSRQGRTEAFF
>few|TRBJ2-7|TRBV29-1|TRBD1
TGCAGCGTTGCGGGACAGGGGGTTTCGGACTTC
CSVAGQGVSDF
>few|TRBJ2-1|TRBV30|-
TGTGCCTGGAGTGTAGGACAAGATGAGCAGTTCTTC
CAWSVGQDEQFF
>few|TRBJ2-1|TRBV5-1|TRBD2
TGCGCCAGCAGCTTGAGCGGGGGGAACTCCTACAATGAGCAGTTCTTC
CASSLSGGNSYNEQFF
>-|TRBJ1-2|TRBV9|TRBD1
TGTGCCAGCAGCGTAGCTCGGACAGGGGATGGCTACACCTTC
CASSVARTGDGYTF
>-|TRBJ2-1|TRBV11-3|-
TGTGCCGGCAGCTTACAATCTGAGCAGTTATTC
CAGSLQSEQLF
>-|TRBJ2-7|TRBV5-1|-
TGCGCCAGCAGCTTGTCGGCGTCCTCCTACGAGCAGTACTTC
CASSLSASSYEQYF
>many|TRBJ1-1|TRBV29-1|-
TGCAGCGTTGATTTGGCCCAACCTGAAGCTTTCTTT
CSVDLAQPEAFF
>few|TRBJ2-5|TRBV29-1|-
TGCAGCGTCGGGAGACTAGACAGTGAGACCCAGTACTTC
CSVGRLDSETQYF
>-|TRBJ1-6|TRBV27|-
TGTGCCAGCAGTTTAGACGACAGCGGTTCACCCCTCCACTTT
CASSLDDSGSPLHF
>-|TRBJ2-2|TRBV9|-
TGTGCCAGCAGCGTACAAGGCGGGGAGCTGTTTTTT
CASSVQGGELFF
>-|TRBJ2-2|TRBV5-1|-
TGCGCCAGCAGCGCGATCCCCAGGAACACCGGGGAGCTGTTTTTT
CASSAIPRNTGELFF
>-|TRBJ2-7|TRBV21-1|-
TGTGCCAGCAGCAAGGTCACTCTAGGGAGCTACGAGCAGTACTTC
CASSKVTLGSYEQYF
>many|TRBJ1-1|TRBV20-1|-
TGCAGTGCCGGAGGGGGGCCGGGCACTGAAGCTTTCTTT
CSAGGGPGTEAFF
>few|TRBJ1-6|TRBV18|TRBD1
TGTGCCAGCTCACCACCTTGGTCGTGGGACAGGGTTTCTCGCTCCTATAATTCACCCCTCCACTTT
CASSPPWSWDRVSRSYNSPLHF
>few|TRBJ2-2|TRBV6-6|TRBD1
TGTGCCAGCAGACCCCCGGGACAGGGGTTAGGCACCGGGGAGCTGTTTTTT
CASRPPGQGLGTGELFF
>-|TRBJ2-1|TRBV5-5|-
TGTGCCAGCAGCTTAGAACCCCGAGTGTATGGTGAGCAGTTCTTC
CASSLEPRVYGEQFF
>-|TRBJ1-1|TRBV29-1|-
TGCAGCGTCTGGACGGGGAACACTGAAGCTTTCTTT
CSVWTGNTEAFF
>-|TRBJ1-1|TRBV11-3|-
TGTGCCAGCACCCCAAAGGGGAGGACTGAAGCTTTCTTT
CASTPKGRTEAFF